This T cell receptor beta chain emerged from a study of T-cell reconstitution after alpha-beta-depleted transplantation in children. Findings of the study overall: About two months after transplant, alpha-beta T cells reportedly came from several hundred expanded graft clones.

Preparing the TCRbeta library involved the use of unique molecular identifiers. MiXCR, run by TCRdb on the PCR reads, gives a single entry per CDR3 protein. The sample holds hundreds of thousands of distinct CDR3 sequences, roughly 13% seen once. The CDR3 sequence is 15 residues long. The trim removed 2 bases at V and 3 bases at J, leaving 10 bases unmatched. Germline V gives CDR1 DFQATT, CDR2 SNEGSKA (reference sequence). This clonotype was seen many times. Antigen specificity is unknown. This sample comprised PBMCs, mostly from graft donor cells, obtained 360 days after TCRalphabeta/CD19-depleted stem cell transplant. V usage is TRBV20-1 and J usage is TRBJ2-7; 7 bases align to TRBD1. The sequence came from a male patient younger than 18 who had a stem cell transplant for acute myeloid leukemia, so the T cells may come from the graft donor. The CDR3 nucleotides are TGCAGTGCTAGATACATACAGGGGCTCGACTACGAGCAGTACTTC. As protein: CSARYIQGLDYEQYF.